This T cell receptor (beta chain) was recorded in a study of identical twins. The CDR3 has 14 amino acids. In germline, CDR1 is SGHAT, CDR2 FQNNGV. Unmatched junction bases numbered 9, after V lost 3 bases and J lost 8 bases. Concerning this clonotype: Antigen specificity is unknown.

TCRdb processed the 5' RACE reads anew with MiXCR; each CDR3 protein has one entry. Of some 250,000 distinct CDR3 sequences in the sample, 6.5% were seen once. Study-level findings and limits: For zero-insertion analyses, partial confounding could come from invariant MAIT and iNKT cells. Carriage of fewer insertions was seen in abundant cord blood beta clonotypes, whereas memory repertoires showed none.

Another study also made use of these data, one on T cells expressing NK-cell markers. That report adds: For a handful of donors, these clonotypes were likewise the leading ones in the CD3+CD56-NKG2C+ fraction.

The sample taken for sequencing was CD8+ T cells sorted from blood. The chain couples TRBV11-2 to TRBJ1-2; 7 bases line up with TRBD1. The source of this sequence is a woman aged 18-35 years in good health. CDR3 protein: CASSLGQNSLGYTF. The DNA of the CDR3 is TGTGCCAGCAGCTTGGGACAGAACAGTCTAGGCTACACCTTC.